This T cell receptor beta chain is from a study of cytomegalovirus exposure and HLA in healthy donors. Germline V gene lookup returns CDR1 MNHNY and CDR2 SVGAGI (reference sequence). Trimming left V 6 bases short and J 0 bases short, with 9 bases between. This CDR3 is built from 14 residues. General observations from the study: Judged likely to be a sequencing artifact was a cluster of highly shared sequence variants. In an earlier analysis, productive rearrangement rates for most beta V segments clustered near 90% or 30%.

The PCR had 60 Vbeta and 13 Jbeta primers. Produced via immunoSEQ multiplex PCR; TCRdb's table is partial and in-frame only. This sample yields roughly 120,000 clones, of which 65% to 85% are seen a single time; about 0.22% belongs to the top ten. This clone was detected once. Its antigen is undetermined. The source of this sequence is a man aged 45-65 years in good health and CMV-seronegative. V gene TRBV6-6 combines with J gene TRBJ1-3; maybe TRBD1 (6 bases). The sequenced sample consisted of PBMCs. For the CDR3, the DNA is TGTGCCAGCAGAGCGGACAGCTCTGGAAACACCATATATTTT. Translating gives CASRADSSGNTIYF.